This TCR beta chain was sequenced during a study of T cell repertoires in cytomegalovirus infection. Background on the study: TCR beta signatures that were public indicated CMV infection and matching HLA type.

As concerns this clonotype: Its antigen is unknown.

The germline CDR1 and CDR2 sequences are MNHEY and SVGEGT. V shed 6 bases and J shed 3 bases, with 14 bases lying between them. The CDR3 is 14 amino acids. TCRdb re-called the reads through MiXCR, storing one row per CDR3 protein. The data contain 550,000 to 700,000 distinct CDR3 sequences, over 35% of them seen just once; the ten biggest clones take up 48%. The clonotype originates from a human donor in good health (CMV status not recorded). Some clones in this sample may be carry-over from other donors' samples. This rearrangement joins TRBV6-2 or TRBV6-3 to TRBJ1-2; D is unresolved. The sample in question was cultured PBMCs, obtained from culture after CMV antigen stimulation. CDR3 DNA sequence: TGTGCCAGCAGCCCCAGACCGCTCGACTATGGCTACACCTTC. Translation gives CASSPRPLDYGYTF.